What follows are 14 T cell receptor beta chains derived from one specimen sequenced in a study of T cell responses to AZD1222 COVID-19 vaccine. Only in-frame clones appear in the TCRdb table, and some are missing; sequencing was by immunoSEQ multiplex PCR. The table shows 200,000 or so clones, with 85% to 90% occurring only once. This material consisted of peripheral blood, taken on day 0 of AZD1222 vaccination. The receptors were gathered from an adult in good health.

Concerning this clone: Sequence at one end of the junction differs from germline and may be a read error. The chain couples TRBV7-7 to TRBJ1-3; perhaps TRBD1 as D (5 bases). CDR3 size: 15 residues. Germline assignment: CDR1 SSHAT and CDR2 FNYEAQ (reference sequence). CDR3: CASSLGVSSGNTIYF. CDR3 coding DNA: TGTGCTAGCAGCTTGGGGGTTTCCTCTGGAAACACCATATATTTT.

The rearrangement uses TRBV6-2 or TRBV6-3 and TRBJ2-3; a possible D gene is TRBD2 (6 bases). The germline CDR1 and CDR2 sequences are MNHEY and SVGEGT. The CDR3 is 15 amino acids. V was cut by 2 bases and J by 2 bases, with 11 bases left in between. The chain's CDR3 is CASSYTASDTDTQYF. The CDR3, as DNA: TGTGCCAGCAGTTACACCGCTAGCGACACAGATACGCAGTATTTT.

The CDR3 loop is CASSLSAGTGGFGNTIYF. The DNA of the CDR3 is TGTGCCAGCAGCTTATCGGCCGGGACAGGGGGTTTTGGAAACACCATATATTTT. The chain carries TRBV7-8 and TRBJ1-3, with 11 bases lining up with TRBD1. Germline V CDR1 and CDR2: SGHVS, FQNEAQ. V gave up 2 bases and J gave up 3 bases; unmatched junction bases: 9. The CDR3 contains 18 residues.

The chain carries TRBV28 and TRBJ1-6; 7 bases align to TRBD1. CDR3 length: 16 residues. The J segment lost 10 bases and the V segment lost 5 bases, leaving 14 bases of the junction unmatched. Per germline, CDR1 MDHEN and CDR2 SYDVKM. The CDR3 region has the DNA TGTGCCAGCAGTACACCATCGACAGGGAGTTCCTCACCCCTCCACTTT. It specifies CASSTPSTGSSSPLHF.

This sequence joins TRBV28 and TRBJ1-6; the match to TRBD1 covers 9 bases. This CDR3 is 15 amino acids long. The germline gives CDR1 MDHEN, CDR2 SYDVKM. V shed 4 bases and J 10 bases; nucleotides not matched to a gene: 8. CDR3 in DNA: TGTGCCAGCAGTTCCAGTTACAGGGGGCAGTCACCCCTCCACTTT. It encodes CASSSSYRGQSPLHF. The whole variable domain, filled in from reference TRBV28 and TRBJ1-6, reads DVKVTQSSRYLVKRTGEKVFLECVQDMDHENMFWYRQDPGLGLRLIYFSYDVKMKEKGDIPEGYSVSREKKERFSLILESASTNQTSMYLCASSSSYRGQSPLHFGNGTRLTVT.

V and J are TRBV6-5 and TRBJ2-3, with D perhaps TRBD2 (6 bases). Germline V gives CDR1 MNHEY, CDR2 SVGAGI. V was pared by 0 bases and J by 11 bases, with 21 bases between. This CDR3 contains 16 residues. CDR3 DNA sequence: TGTGCCAGCAGTTACTCGAAATCGGCTAGCGTTGTGGGGCAGTATTTT. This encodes CASSYSKSASVVGQYF.

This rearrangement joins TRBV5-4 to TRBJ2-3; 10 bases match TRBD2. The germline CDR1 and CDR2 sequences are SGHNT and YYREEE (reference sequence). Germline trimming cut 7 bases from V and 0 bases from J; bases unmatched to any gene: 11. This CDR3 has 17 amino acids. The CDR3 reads CASESTSGSSSTDTQYF. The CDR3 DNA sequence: TGTGCCAGCGAATCGACTAGCGGGTCCTCTAGCACAGATACGCAGTATTTT.

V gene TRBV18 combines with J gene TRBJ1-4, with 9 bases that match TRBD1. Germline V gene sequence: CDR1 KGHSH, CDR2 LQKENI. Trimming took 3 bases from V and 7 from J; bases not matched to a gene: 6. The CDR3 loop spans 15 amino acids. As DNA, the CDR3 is TGTGCCAGCTCACCTCCTACAGGGGGCCGTGAAAAACTGTTTTTT. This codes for CASSPPTGGREKLFF.

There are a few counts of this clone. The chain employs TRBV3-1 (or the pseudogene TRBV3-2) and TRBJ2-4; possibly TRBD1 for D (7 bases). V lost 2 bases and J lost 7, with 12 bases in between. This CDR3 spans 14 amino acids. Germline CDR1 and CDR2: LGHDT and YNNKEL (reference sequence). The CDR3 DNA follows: TGTGCCAGCAGCCAACAGGGGGAGGCGAACATTCAGTACTTC. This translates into CASSQQGEANIQYF.

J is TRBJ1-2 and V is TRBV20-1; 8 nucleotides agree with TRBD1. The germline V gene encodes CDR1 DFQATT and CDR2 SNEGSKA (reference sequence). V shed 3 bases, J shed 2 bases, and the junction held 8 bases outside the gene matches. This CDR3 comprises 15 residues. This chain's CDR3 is CSASPGTGSNYGYTF. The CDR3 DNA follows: TGCAGTGCTAGTCCCGGGACAGGATCCAACTATGGCTACACCTTC.

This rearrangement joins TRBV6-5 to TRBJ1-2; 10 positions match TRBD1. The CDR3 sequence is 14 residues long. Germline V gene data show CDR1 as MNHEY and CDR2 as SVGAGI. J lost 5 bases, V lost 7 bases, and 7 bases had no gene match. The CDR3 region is CASNPGTGAYGYTF. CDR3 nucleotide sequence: TGTGCCAGCAACCCCGGGACAGGGGCGTATGGCTACACCTTC.

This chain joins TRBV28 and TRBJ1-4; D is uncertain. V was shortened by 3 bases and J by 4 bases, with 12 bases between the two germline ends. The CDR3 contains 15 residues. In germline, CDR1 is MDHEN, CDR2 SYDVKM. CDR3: CASSFQGFNNEKLFF. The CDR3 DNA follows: TGTGCCAGCAGTTTTCAAGGTTTTAATAATGAAAAACTGTTTTTT.

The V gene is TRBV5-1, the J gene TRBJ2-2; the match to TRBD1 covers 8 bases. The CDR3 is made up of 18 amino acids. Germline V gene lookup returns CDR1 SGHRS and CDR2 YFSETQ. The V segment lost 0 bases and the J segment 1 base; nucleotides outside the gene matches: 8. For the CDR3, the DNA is TGCGCCAGCAGCTTGGGTTACGGACAGGGCGGGAACACCGGGGAGCTGTTTTTT. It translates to CASSLGYGQGGNTGELFF.

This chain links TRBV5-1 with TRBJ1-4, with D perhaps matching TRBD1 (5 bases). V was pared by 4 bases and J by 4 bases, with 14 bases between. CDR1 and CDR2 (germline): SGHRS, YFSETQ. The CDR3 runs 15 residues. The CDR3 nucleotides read TGCGCCAGCAGCCTAGCCGGGGCCATTAATGAAAAACTGTTTTTT. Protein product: CASSLAGAINEKLFF.